One and the same sample provided the 25 T cell receptor beta chains below, sequenced in a study of vaccination and CD4 T cells after COVID-19. TCRdb redid the calling of the PCR reads with MiXCR, one entry per CDR3 protein. This table has about 33,000 distinct CDR3 sequences, around 39% appearing once. Time point given: late sampling 161 to 241 days after vaccination in three convalescent patients. The sequencing here drew on CD4+ T cells from blood, taken about 7 months after SARS-CoV-2 vaccination. Receptors originate from a human donor who had recovered from COVID-19.

This clonotype has more than one count but fewer than ten. This rearrangement joins TRBV27 to TRBJ2-1; D unresolved. Germline V gene sequence: CDR1 MNHEY, CDR2 SMNVEV (reference sequence). This CDR3 spans 15 amino acids. V shed 6 bases and J shed 6 bases, with 18 bases lying between them. This CDR3 reads CASSSDWRPGNEQFF. The DNA of the CDR3 is TGTGCCAGCAGCTCCGACTGGCGCCCTGGCAATGAGCAGTTCTTC.

The V gene is TRBV7-8, the J gene TRBJ2-7, with 7 bases matching TRBD1. Germline loops: CDR1 SGHVS, CDR2 FQNEAQ. With V trimmed by 4 bases and J by 1 base, 7 bases remained unmatched. The CDR3 spans 15 residues. This CDR3 reads CASSSYGTESYEQYF. The CDR3 DNA follows: TGTGCCAGCAGCTCCTACGGGACAGAATCCTACGAGCAGTACTTC.

V gene TRBV30 combines with J gene TRBJ1-5; a weak D match, TRBD1 (6 bases). CDR1 is GTSNPN, CDR2 SVGIG, per germline (reference sequence). V shed 4 bases and J shed 3 bases, with 10 bases lying between them. The CDR3 totals 13 residues. The CDR3 nucleotides are TGTGCCTGGACCCGGGACAACAATCAGCCCCAGCATTTT. As protein: CAWTRDNNQPQHF. Full variable domain (remainder filled in from reference TRBV30 and TRBJ1-5): SQTIHQWPATLVQPVGSPLSLECTVEGTSNPNLYWYRQAAGRGLQLLFYSVGIGQISSEVPQNLSASRPQDRQFILSSKKLLLSDSGFYLCAWTRDNNQPQHFGDGTRLSIL.

J is TRBJ2-5 and V is TRBV7-2; 7 nucleotides agree with TRBD2. The CDR3 is made up of 15 amino acids. J was trimmed by 3 bases and V by 3 bases; bases with no gene match: 7. The germline V gene encodes CDR1 SGHTA and CDR2 FQGNSA. The CDR3 sequence: CASSFPVGGKETQYF. The CDR3 DNA reads TGTGCCAGCAGCTTCCCCGTCGGGGGGAAAGAGACCCAGTACTTC.

The chain uses TRBV28 and TRBJ2-7; 8 nucleotides agree with TRBD1. The CDR3 loop spans 16 amino acids. Germline V CDR1 and CDR2: MDHEN, SYDVKM. The J segment lost 2 bases and the V segment lost 6 bases, leaving 12 bases of the junction unmatched. CDR3: CASSPTGTGPTYEQYF. The CDR3 DNA reads TGTGCCAGCAGCCCTACCGGGACAGGTCCCACCTACGAGCAGTACTTC.

The chain carries TRBV15 and TRBJ2-3; D call uncertain. CDR3 length equals 16 residues. The ends were cut back, 6 bases at V and 0 bases at J, with 16 bases in the middle. Per the germline V gene, CDR1 is LNHNV and CDR2 is YYDKDF (reference sequence). The CDR3 bases are TGTGCCACCAGGAGTCAACTACAATCTAGCACAGATACGCAGTATTTT. Translating it yields CATRSQLQSSTDTQYF.

The chain employs TRBV2 and TRBJ2-3; TRBD2 matches 8 bases. In germline, CDR1 is SNHLY, CDR2 FYNNEI. The trim removed 4 bases at V and 1 base at J, leaving 4 bases unmatched. The CDR3 runs 15 residues. The DNA of the CDR3 is TGTGCCAGCAGTGGTGAGACTAGCGGCACAGATACGCAGTATTTT. The encoded protein is CASSGETSGTDTQYF. Looking up the rest from reference TRBV2 and TRBJ2-3 gives the full variable domain: EPEVTQTPSHQVTQMGQEVILRCVPISNHLYFYWYRQILGQKVEFLVSFYNNEISEKSEIFDDQFSVERPDGSNFTLKIRSTKLEDSAMYFCASSGETSGTDTQYFGPGTRLTVL.

The V gene is TRBV7-9, the J gene TRBJ1-6; D gene uncertain. The CDR3 has 15 amino acids. The V end was cut by 0 bases, the J end by 6 bases, with 9 bases between. Germline CDR1 reads SEHNR; CDR2 reads FQNEAQ (reference sequence). The CDR3 bases are TGTGCCAGCAGCTTAGCAGGGCGACTTAATTCACCCCTCCACTTT. It yields the protein CASSLAGRLNSPLHF.

This chain uses TRBV20-1 with TRBJ2-7; 10 nucleotides align to TRBD2. The germline CDR1 and CDR2 sequences are DFQATT and SNEGSKA (reference sequence). This CDR3 has 15 residues. Unmatched junction bases numbered 6, after V lost 1 base and J lost 3 bases. The CDR3 region has the DNA TGCAGTGCTAGAGTCACTAGCGGGATTCTCTACGAGCAGTACTTC. The encoded protein is CSARVTSGILYEQYF.

This chain connects TRBV19 to TRBJ2-1; 10 nucleotides align to TRBD2. Germline V lookup: CDR1 LNHDA, CDR2 SQIVND (reference sequence). The trim removed 6 bases at V and 8 bases at J, leaving 10 bases unmatched. The CDR3 has 15 amino acids. The CDR3 region is CASSLTSGLPDEQFF. The CDR3 DNA reads TGTGCCAGTAGCCTGACTAGCGGGTTACCTGATGAGCAGTTCTTC. The full variable domain, rest sourced from reference TRBV19 and TRBJ2-1, is DGGITQSPKYLFRKEGQNVTLSCEQNLNHDAMYWYRQDPGQGLRLIYYSQIVNDFQKGDIAEGYSVSREKKESFPLTVTSAQKNPTAFYLCASSLTSGLPDEQFFGPGTRLTVL.

The chain recombines TRBV20-1 with TRBJ2-3; TRBD1 matches 10 bases. The CDR3 spans 15 residues. V lost 8 bases, J lost 2 bases, and 10 bases stayed unmatched. Per the germline V gene, CDR1 is DFQATT and CDR2 is SNEGSKA (reference sequence). The CDR3 is CSPSSGTGVTDTQYF. The CDR3 DNA follows: TGCAGTCCGAGCTCGGGGACAGGGGTCACAGATACGCAGTATTTT.

The chain carries TRBV10-2 and TRBJ1-5; no definite D call. V lost 6 bases, J lost 3 bases, and 9 bases lay in between. This CDR3 is built from 13 residues. Germline lookup yields CDR1 WSHSY and CDR2 SAAADI. CDR3 sequence: CASRGSVNQPQHF. The CDR3 DNA follows: TGCGCCAGCAGGGGAAGCGTCAATCAGCCCCAGCATTTT.

This chain uses TRBV6-2 or TRBV6-3 with TRBJ2-7, with 9 nucleotides matching TRBD1. CDR1 is MNHEY, CDR2 SVGEGT, per germline. V was pared by 4 bases and J by 0 bases, with 22 bases of the junction left unmatched. CDR3 size: 21 residues. The CDR3 spells CASSFLFHLGEGDRDSYEQYF. The CDR3 DNA reads as TGTGCCAGCAGTTTCCTCTTCCACTTGGGGGAGGGGGACAGGGACTCCTACGAGCAGTACTTC.

This rearrangement joins TRBV20-1 to TRBJ1-2, with D possibly being TRBD1 (5 bases). CDR1 DFQATT and CDR2 SNEGSKA come from the germline V gene (reference sequence). This CDR3 contains 14 residues. Trimming removed 3 bases from V and 7 bases from J, with 18 bases in between. The CDR3 here is CSASLPGVKGGYTF. The CDR3 DNA is TGCAGTGCTAGTCTCCCGGGGGTGAAGGGTGGCTACACCTTC.

The rearrangement links TRBV28 to TRBJ2-7, with D maybe TRBD1 (5 bases). Trimming left V 5 bases short and J 0 bases short, with 11 bases between. Germline V gene data show CDR1 as MDHEN and CDR2 as SYDVKM. CDR3 length: 14 residues. The CDR3 region has the DNA TGTGCCAGCAGTCCCCGAGACAGCTCCTACGAGCAGTACTTC. Its protein product is CASSPRDSSYEQYF.

V usage is TRBV6-1 and J usage is TRBJ2-1, with D possibly matching TRBD1 (5 bases). The CDR3 has 13 amino acids. V was trimmed by 6 bases and J by 5 bases, leaving 11 bases between them. The V gene's germline CDR1 is MNHNS and CDR2 SASEGT. This CDR3 is CASRTDNNNEQFF. Written as DNA, the CDR3 is TGTGCCAGCAGGACGGACAACAACAATGAGCAGTTCTTC.

The genes are TRBV7-2 and TRBJ2-5, with TRBD1 as a possible D gene (6 bases). From germline, CDR1 is SGHTA and CDR2 FQGNSA. Trimming took off 5 bases at V and 4 bases at J, with 14 bases between the two ends. The CDR3 totals 14 residues. CDR3 DNA: TGTGCCAGCAGCGGCCGGAGAGGGGGAGAGACCCAGTACTTC. It specifies CASSGRRGGETQYF. Combining the CDR3 with reference TRBV7-2 and TRBJ2-5 gives the whole variable domain GAGVSQSPSNKVTEKGKDVELRCDPISGHTALYWYRQSLGQGLEFLIYFQGNSAPDKSGLPSDRFSAERTGGSVSTLTIQRTQQEDSAVYLCASSGRRGGETQYFGPGTRLLVL.

The table lists this clonotype with a few counts. The chain joins TRBV7-9 to TRBJ1-2; TRBD1 agrees at 8 bases. Trimming cost V 5 bases and J 4 bases; bases outside gene matches: 6. Germline V gene data show CDR1 as SEHNR and CDR2 as FQNEAQ (reference sequence). The CDR3 extends over 14 amino acids. The CDR3 protein is CASSVSGQGYGYTF. CDR3 in DNA: TGTGCCAGCAGCGTAAGCGGACAGGGCTATGGCTACACCTTC.

J is TRBJ1-2 and V is TRBV12-5, with TRBD1 identical over 9 bases. The trim removed 6 bases at V and 7 bases at J, leaving 9 bases unmatched. Germline V gives CDR1 LGHNT, CDR2 FRNRAP. This CDR3 comprises 14 residues. The CDR3 reads CASGTGTGPFGYTF. In DNA, the CDR3 is TGTGCTAGTGGCACCGGGACAGGGCCGTTTGGCTACACCTTC.

The chain couples TRBV24-1 to TRBJ2-4; 10 positions agree with TRBD1. V lost 3 bases to trimming and J lost 7 bases; unmatched junction nucleotides: 5. Germline CDR1 reads KGHDR; CDR2 reads SFDVKD. This CDR3 is built from 15 residues. The CDR3: CATSDRRTGGNIQYF. CDR3 DNA sequence: TGTGCCACCAGTGATAGAAGGACAGGGGGGAACATTCAGTACTTC.

On this clonotype: A junction end diverges from the germline sequence, so it may reflect a read error. This chain uses TRBV7-2 with TRBJ2-6; no clear D. CDR1 and CDR2 from the germline V gene are SGHTA and FQGNSA. The CDR3 sequence is 16 residues long. This chain's CDR3 is CVSSLSGGSGANVLTF. Here the CDR3 DNA reads TGTGTCAGCAGCTTATCCGGCGGCTCTGGGGCCAACGTCCTGACTTTC.

V usage is TRBV4-1 and J usage is TRBJ1-5, with 8 bases lining up with TRBD1. The germline CDR1 and CDR2 sequences are MGHRA and YSYEKL. The CDR3 runs to 18 residues. V lost 0 bases and J lost 3; bases outside the gene matches: 10. The CDR3 loop reads CASSQEVRQGAHNQPQHF. In nucleotides, the CDR3 is TGCGCCAGCAGCCAAGAGGTTAGGCAGGGGGCCCACAATCAGCCCCAGCATTTT.

In this sample, this clonotype turned up a few times. The chain couples TRBV6-5 to TRBJ1-1; no clear D gene. Germline CDR1 reads MNHEY; CDR2 reads SVGAGI. V lost 4 bases to trimming and J lost 4 bases, with 7 bases between them. The CDR3 has 12 residues. CDR3 DNA sequence: TGTGCCAGCAGTTTAGGTACCACTGAAGCTTTCTTT. It is translated as CASSLGTTEAFF.

This clonotype was found a few times. The chain links TRBV2 to TRBJ2-5; 8 nucleotides match TRBD1. CDR1 is SNHLY, CDR2 FYNNEI, per germline. CDR3 length: 12 residues. The V segment lost 10 bases and the J segment 5 bases; nucleotides outside the gene matches: 6. CDR3 loop: CAILTGDETQYF. For the CDR3, the DNA is TGTGCCATTCTGACAGGGGATGAGACCCAGTACTTC.

This clonotype occurred many times. The J gene is TRBJ1-1, the V gene TRBV7-3; a possible D gene is TRBD1 (5 bases). V shed 5 bases and J shed 3 bases, with 10 bases lying between them. From germline, CDR1 is SGHTA and CDR2 FQGTGA. This CDR3 comprises 13 residues. In nucleotides, the CDR3 is TGTGCCAGCAGCGCATCCAGGGACACTGAAGCTTTCTTT. This gives the protein CASSASRDTEAFF.